This TCR beta chain was captured by sequencing in a study of blood T cell repertoires in COVID-19. V dropped 5 bases and J dropped 3; count of bases not matched to a gene: 10. The CDR3 runs to 15 residues. The germline V gene has CDR1 SGHTA and CDR2 FQGTGA. The data were produced by immunoSEQ multiplex PCR, yet TCRdb's version contains in-frame clones alone and is incomplete. Among 150,000 to 200,000 clones listed, about 87% were seen once. The chain joins TRBV7-3 to TRBJ2-7, with 7 bases fitting TRBD1. Sequencing was performed on peripheral blood. The receptor was isolated from a woman aged 60-75 years who had recovered from COVID-19. As DNA, the CDR3 is TGTGCCAGCAGCCCGACACCGGACAGGTACTACGAGCAGTACTTC. It codes for CASSPTPDRYYEQYF.